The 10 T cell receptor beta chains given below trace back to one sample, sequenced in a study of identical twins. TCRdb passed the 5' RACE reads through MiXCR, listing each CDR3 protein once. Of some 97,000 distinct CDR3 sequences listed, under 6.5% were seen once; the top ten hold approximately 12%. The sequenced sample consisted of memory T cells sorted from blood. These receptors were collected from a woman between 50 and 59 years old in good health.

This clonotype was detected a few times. CDR3 protein: CASNPGGTDTQYF. The CDR3 bases are TGTGCCAGCAATCCGGGAGGCACAGATACGCAGTATTTT. This chain uses TRBV28 with TRBJ2-3; D is possibly TRBD2 (6 bases). CDR3 length: 13 amino acids. V lost 7 bases to trimming and J lost 1 base, with 9 bases between them. Germline V CDR1 and CDR2: MDHEN, SYDVKM. The full variable domain, completed using reference TRBV28 and TRBJ2-3, is DVKVTQSSRYLVKRTGEKVFLECVQDMDHENMFWYRQDPGLGLRLIYFSYDVKMKEKGDIPEGYSVSREKKERFSLILESASTNQTSMYLCASNPGGTDTQYFGPGTRLTVL.

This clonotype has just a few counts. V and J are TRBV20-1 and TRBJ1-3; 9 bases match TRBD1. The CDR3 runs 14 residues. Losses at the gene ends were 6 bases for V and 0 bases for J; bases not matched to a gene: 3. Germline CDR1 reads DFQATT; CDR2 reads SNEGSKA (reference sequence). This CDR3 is CSARQGGSGNTIYF. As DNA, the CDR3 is TGCAGTGCCCGACAGGGGGGCTCTGGAAACACCATATATTTT.

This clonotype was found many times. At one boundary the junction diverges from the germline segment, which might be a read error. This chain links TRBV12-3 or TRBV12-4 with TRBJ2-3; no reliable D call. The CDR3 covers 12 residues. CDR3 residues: CASSLGLDTQYF. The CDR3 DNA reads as TGCGCCAGCAGCTTGGGGTTAGATACGCAGTATTTT.

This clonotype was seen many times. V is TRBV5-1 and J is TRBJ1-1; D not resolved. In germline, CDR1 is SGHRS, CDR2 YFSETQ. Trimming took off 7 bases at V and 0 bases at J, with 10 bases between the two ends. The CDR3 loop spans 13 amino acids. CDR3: CASHVGVNTEAFF. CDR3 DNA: TGCGCCAGCCATGTGGGCGTGAACACTGAAGCTTTCTTT.

CDR3: CASSLARGSPNEQFF. In DNA form, the CDR3 reads TGTGCCAGCAGCTTAGCGAGAGGGAGCCCTAATGAGCAGTTCTTC. V is TRBV7-8 and J is TRBJ2-1, with a possible D match to TRBD2 (5 bases). Germline V gene lookup returns CDR1 SGHVS and CDR2 FQNEAQ. V lost 0 bases and J 7 bases, leaving 13 bases between the germline ends. This CDR3 spans 15 amino acids.

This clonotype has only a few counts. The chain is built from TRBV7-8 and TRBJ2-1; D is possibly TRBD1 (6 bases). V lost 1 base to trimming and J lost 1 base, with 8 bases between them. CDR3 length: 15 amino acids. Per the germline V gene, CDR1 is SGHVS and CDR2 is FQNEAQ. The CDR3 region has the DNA TGTGCCAGCAGCTTAGTCAGGGGATCCTACAATGAGCAGTTCTTC. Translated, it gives CASSLVRGSYNEQFF.

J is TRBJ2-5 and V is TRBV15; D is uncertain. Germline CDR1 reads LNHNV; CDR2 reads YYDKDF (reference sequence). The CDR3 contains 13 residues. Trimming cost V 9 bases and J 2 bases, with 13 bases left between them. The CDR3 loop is CATADMRQETQYF. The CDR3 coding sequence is TGTGCCACAGCTGACATGAGACAAGAGACCCAGTACTTC.

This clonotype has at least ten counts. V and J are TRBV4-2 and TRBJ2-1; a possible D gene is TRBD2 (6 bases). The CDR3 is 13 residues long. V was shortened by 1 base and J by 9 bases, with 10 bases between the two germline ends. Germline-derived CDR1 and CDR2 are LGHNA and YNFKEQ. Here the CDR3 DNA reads TGTGCCAGCAGCCAAGCCGGGAGTAGTGAGCAGTTCTTC. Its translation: CASSQAGSSEQFF.

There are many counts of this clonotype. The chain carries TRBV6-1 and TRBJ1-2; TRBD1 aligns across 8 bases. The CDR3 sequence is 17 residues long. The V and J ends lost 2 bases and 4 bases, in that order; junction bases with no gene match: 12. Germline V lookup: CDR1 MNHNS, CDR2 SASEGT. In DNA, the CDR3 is TGTGCCAGCAGTGAAAGTCGAGGGACAGGAACCTTCTATGGCTACACCTTC. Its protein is CASSESRGTGTFYGYTF.

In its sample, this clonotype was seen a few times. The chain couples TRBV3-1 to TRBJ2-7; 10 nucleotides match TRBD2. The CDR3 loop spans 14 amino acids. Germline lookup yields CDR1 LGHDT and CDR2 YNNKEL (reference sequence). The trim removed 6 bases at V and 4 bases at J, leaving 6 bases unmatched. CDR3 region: CASSHTSGNYEQYF. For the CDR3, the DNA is TGTGCCAGCAGTCATACTAGCGGGAATTACGAGCAGTACTTC.